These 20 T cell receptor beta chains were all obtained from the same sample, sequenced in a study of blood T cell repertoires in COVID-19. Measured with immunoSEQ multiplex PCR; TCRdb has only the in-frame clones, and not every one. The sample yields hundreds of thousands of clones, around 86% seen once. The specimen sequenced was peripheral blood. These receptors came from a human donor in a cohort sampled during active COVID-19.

The CDR3 protein is CSASDPQAPDNYGYTF. DNA of the CDR3: TGCAGTGCTAGTGATCCACAGGCGCCCGATAACTATGGCTACACCTTC. The rearrangement uses TRBV20-1 and TRBJ1-2, with D tentatively TRBD1 (5 bases). Germline V gene lookup returns CDR1 DFQATT and CDR2 SNEGSKA (reference sequence). V was trimmed by 3 bases and J by 1 base, leaving 18 bases between them. This CDR3 has 16 amino acids.

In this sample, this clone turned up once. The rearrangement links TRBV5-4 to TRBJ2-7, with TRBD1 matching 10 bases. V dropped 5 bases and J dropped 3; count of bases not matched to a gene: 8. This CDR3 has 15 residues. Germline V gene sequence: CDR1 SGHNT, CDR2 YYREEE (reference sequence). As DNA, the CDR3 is TGTGCCAGCAGTCAAGGCCGGGACAGGGGCTACGAGCAGTACTTC. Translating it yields CASSQGRDRGYEQYF.

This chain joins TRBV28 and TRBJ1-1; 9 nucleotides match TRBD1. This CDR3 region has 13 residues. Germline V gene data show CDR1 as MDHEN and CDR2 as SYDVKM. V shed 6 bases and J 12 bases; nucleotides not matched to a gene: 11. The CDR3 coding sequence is TGTGCCAGCAGCCCGACCGGGACAGGGCTGTCTTTCTTT. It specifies CASSPTGTGLSFF.

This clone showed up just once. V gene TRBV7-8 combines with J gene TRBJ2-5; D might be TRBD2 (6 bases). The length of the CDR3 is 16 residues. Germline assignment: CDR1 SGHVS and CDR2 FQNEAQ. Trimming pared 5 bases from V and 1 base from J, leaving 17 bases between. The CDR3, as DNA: TGTGCCAGCAGCCCTGGTGGAGGGGACTTCCAAGAGACCCAGTACTTC. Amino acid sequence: CASSPGGGDFQETQYF.

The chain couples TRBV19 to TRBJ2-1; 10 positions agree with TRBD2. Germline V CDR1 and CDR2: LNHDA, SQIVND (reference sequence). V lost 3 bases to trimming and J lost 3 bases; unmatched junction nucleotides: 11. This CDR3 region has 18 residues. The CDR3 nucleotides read TGTGCCAGTAGTATGGGAAGCGGGGGGGGCCTTTACTACAATGAGCAGTTCTTC. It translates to CASSMGSGGGLYYNEQFF.

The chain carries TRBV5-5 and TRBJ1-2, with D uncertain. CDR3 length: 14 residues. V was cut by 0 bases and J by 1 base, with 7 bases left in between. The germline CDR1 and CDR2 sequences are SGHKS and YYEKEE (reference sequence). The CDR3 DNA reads TGTGCCAGCAGCTTGGACGCAGATAACTATGGCTACACCTTC. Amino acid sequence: CASSLDADNYGYTF.

CDR3 DNA: TGCAGCGTTGAAGCACAGGGGATTGAAGCTTTCTTT. Its protein product is CSVEAQGIEAFF. This chain uses TRBV29-1 with TRBJ1-1, with 7 bases lining up with TRBD1. CDR1 is SQVTM and CDR2 is ANQGSEA in the germline V gene. This CDR3 has 12 amino acids. After removal of 1 base from V and 7 bases from J, the junction contained 3 bases not matched to a gene.

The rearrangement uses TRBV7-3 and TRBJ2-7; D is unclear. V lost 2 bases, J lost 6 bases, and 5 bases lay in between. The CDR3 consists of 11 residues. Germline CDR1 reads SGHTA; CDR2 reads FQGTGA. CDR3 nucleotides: TGTGCCAGCAGCTTAGGCATCGAGCAGTACTTC. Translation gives CASSLGIEQYF.

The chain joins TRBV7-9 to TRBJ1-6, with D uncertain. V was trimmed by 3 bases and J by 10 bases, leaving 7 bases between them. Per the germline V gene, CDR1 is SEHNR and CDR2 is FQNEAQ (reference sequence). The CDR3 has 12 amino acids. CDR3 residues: CASSFSNSPLHF. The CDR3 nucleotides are TGTGCCAGCAGCTTCTCTAACTCACCCCTCCACTTT.

The CDR3 nucleotides are TGTGCCAGCAGTCCCCTTCGTGGGAGGGCCGGGGATACGCAGTATTTT. It codes for CASSPLRGRAGDTQYF. The chain combines TRBV28 with TRBJ2-3, with 7 bases aligning to TRBD2. This CDR3 has 16 residues. With V trimmed by 5 bases and J by 6 bases, 14 bases remained unmatched. From germline, CDR1 is MDHEN and CDR2 SYDVKM.

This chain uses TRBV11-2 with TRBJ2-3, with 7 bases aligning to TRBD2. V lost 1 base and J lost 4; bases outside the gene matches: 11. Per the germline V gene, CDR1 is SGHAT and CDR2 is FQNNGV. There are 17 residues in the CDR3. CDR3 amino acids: CASSLGASGGPADTQYF. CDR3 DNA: TGTGCCAGCAGCTTAGGTGCTAGCGGAGGACCGGCAGATACGCAGTATTTT. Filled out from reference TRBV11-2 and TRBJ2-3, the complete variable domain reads EAGVAQSPRYKIIEKRQSVAFWCNPISGHATLYWYQQILGQGPKLLIQFQNNGVVDDSQLPKDRFSAERLKGVDSTLKIQPAKLEDSAVYLCASSLGASGGPADTQYFGPGTRLTVL.

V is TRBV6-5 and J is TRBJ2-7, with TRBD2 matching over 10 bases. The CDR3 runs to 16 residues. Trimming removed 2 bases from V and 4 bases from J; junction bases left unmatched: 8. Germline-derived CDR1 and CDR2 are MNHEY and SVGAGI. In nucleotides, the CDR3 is TGTGCCAGCAGTTACACGACTAGCGGGCAGACTTACGAGCAGTACTTC. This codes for CASSYTTSGQTYEQYF.

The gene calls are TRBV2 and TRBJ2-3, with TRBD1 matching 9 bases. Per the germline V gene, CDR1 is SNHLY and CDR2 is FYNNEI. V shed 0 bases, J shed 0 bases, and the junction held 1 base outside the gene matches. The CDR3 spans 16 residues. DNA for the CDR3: TGTGCCAGCAGTGAAGCTGGACAGGGGAGCACAGATACGCAGTATTTT. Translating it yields CASSEAGQGSTDTQYF.

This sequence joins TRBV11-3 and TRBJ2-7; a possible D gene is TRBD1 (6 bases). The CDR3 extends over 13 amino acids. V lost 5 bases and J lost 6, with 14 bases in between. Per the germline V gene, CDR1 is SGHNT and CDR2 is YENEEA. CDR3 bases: TGTGCCAGCAGCCCAGGGGATAGGGGCGAGCAGTACTTC. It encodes CASSPGDRGEQYF.

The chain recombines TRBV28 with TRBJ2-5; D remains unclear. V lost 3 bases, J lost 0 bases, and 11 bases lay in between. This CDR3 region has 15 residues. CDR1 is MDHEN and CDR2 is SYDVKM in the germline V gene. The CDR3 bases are TGTGCCAGCAGTTTGGTCAGATCCAACCAAGAGACCCAGTACTTC. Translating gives CASSLVRSNQETQYF.

CDR3: CASSLDSGDGYTF. DNA of the CDR3: TGCGCCAGCAGCTTAGATTCGGGGGATGGCTACACCTTC. The V call is TRBV5-1, the J call TRBJ1-2; a possible D gene is TRBD1 (5 bases). The CDR3 spans 13 residues. Trimming left V 2 bases short and J 6 bases short, with 11 bases between. Germline CDR1 is SGHRS and CDR2 is YFSETQ.

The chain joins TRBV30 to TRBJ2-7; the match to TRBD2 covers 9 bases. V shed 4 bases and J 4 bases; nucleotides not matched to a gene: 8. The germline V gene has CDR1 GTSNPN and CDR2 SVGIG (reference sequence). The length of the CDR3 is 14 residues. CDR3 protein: CAWTPSGRRYEQYF. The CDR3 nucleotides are TGTGCCTGGACACCCAGCGGGAGGAGATACGAGCAGTACTTC.

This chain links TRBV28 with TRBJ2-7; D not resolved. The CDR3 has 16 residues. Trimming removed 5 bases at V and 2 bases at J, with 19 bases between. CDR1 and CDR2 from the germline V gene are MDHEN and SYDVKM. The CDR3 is CASSPHDLQWTYEQYF. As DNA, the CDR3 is TGTGCCAGCAGTCCCCACGACCTACAGTGGACCTACGAGCAGTACTTC.

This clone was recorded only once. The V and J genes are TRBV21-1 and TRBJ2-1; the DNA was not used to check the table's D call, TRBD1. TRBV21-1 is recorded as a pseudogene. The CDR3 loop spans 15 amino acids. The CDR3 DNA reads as TGTGCCAGCAGCAAAGGTACAGAACAATACAATGAGCAGTTCTTC. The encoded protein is CASSKGTEQYNEQFF.

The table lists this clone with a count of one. The CDR3 loop is CASGGDYYNEQFF. The CDR3 region has the DNA TGTGCCAGCGGGGGGGACTACTACAATGAGCAGTTCTTC. The V gene is TRBV27, the J gene TRBJ2-1; TRBD2 agrees at 7 bases. CDR1 and CDR2 (germline): MNHEY, SMNVEV (reference sequence). Trimming removed 8 bases from V and 3 bases from J; junction bases left unmatched: 4. The CDR3 is 13 amino acids.